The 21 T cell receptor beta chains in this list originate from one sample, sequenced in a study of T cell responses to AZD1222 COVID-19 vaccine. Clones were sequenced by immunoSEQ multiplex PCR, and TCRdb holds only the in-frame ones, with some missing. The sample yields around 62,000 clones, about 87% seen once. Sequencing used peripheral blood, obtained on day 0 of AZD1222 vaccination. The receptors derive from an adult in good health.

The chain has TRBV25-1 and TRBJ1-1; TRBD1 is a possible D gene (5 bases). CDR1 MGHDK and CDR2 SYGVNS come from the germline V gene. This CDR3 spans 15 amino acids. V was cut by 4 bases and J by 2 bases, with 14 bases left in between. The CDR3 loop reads CASSGSSGGNTEAFF. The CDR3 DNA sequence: TGTGCCAGCAGTGGATCCAGCGGGGGTAACACTGAAGCTTTCTTT.

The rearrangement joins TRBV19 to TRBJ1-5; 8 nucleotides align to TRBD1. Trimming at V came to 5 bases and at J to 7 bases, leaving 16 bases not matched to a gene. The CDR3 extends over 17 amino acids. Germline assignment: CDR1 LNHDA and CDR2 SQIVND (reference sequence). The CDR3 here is CASSSFSRTGTEQPQHF. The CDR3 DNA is TGTGCCAGTAGTTCGTTCTCCCGGACAGGGACCGAACAGCCCCAGCATTTT. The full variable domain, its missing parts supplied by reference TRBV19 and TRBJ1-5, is DGGITQSPKYLFRKEGQNVTLSCEQNLNHDAMYWYRQDPGQGLRLIYYSQIVNDFQKGDIAEGYSVSREKKESFPLTVTSAQKNPTAFYLCASSSFSRTGTEQPQHFGDGTRLSIL.

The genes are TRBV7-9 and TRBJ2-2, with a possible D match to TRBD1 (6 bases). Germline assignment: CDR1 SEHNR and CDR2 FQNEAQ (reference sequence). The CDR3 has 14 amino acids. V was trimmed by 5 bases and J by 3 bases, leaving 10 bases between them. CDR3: CASSRDTYTGELFF. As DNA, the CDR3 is TGTGCCAGCAGCCGGGACACCTACACCGGGGAGCTGTTTTTT. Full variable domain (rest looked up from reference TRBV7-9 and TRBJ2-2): DTGVSQNPRHKITKRGQNVTFRCDPISEHNRLYWYRQTLGQGPEFLTYFQNEAQLEKSRLLSDRFSAERPKGSFSTLEIQRTEQGDSAMYLCASSRDTYTGELFFGEGSRLTVL.

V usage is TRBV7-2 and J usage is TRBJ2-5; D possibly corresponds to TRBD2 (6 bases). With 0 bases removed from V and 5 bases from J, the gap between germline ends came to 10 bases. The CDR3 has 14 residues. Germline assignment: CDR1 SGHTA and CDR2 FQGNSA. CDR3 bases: TGTGCCAGCAGCTTAGCGGGACTGTTGGAGACCCAGTACTTC. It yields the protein CASSLAGLLETQYF.

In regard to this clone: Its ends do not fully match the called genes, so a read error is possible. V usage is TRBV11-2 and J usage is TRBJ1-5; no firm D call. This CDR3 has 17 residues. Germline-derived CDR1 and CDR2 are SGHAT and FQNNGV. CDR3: CASRLDPHPYSNQPQHF. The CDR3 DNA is TGTGCCAGCAGATTAGATCCGCACCCATATAGCAATCAGCCCCAGCATTTT.

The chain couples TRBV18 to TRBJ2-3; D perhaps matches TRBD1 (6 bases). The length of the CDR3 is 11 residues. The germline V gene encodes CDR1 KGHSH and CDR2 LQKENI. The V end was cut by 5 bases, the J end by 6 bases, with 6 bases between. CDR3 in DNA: TGTGCCAGCTCAGACAGGGATACGCAGTATTTT. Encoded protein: CASSDRDTQYF.

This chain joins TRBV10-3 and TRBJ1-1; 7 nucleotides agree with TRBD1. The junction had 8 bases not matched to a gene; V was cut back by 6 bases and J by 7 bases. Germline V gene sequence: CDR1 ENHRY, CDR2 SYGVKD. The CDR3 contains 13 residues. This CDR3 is CAIRPRDRNEAFF. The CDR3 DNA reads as TGTGCCATCAGGCCCAGGGACAGAAATGAAGCTTTCTTT.

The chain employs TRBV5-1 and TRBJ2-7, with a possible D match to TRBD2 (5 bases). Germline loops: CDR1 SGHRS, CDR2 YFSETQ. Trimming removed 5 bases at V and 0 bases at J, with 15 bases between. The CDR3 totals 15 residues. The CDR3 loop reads CASRSGLTSSYEQYF. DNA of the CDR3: TGCGCCAGCAGAAGTGGACTGACGAGCTCCTACGAGCAGTACTTC.

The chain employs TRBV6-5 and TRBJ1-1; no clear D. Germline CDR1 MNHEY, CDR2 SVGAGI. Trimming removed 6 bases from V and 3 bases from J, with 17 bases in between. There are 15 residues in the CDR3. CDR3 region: CASSSFPRWDTEAFF. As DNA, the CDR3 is TGTGCCAGCAGCTCCTTTCCCCGGTGGGACACTGAAGCTTTCTTT.

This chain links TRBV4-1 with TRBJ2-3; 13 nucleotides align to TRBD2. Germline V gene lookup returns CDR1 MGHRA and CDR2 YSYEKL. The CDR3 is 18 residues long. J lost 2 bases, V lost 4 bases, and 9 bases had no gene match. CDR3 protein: CASSRGLAGALLTDTQYF. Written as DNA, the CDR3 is TGCGCCAGCAGCCGAGGACTAGCGGGGGCCCTGCTCACAGATACGCAGTATTTT.

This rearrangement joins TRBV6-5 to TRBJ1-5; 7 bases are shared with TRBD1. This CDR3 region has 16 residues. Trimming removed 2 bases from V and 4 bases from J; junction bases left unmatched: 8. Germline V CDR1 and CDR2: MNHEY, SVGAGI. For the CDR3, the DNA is TGTGCCAGCAGTTACCGAGCCGGGACAGCAAATCAGCCCCAGCATTTT. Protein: CASSYRAGTANQPQHF.

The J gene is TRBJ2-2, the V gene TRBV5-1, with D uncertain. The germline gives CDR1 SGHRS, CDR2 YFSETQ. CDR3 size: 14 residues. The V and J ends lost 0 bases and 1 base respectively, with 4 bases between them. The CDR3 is CASSLGQNTGELFF. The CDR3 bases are TGCGCCAGCAGCTTGGGTCAGAACACCGGGGAGCTGTTTTTT.

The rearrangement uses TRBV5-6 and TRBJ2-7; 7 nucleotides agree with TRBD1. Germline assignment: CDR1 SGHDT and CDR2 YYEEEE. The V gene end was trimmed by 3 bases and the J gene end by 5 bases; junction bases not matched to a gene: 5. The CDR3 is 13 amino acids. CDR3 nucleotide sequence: TGTGCCAGCAGCTCACCTGACAGGGACGAGCAGTACTTC. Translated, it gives CASSSPDRDEQYF.

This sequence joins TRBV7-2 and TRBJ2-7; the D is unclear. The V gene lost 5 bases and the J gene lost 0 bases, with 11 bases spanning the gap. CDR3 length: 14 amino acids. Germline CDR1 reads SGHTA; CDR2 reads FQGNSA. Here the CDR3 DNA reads TGTGCCAGCAGCGGACGGGCGAGCTCCTACGAGCAGTACTTC. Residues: CASSGRASSYEQYF.

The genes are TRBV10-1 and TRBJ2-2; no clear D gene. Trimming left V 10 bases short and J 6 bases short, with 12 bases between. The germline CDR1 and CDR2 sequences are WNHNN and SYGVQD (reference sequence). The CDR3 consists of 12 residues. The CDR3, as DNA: TGCGCCACTACCGATGCGGCCGGGGAGCTGTTTTTT. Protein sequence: CATTDAAGELFF.

The DNA for the CDR3 is TGTGCCAGCAGCTCAGGACAGGGCAAAGATACGCAGTATTTT. It is translated as CASSSGQGKDTQYF. The genes are TRBV7-9 and TRBJ2-3; 8 nucleotides align to TRBD1. The CDR3 has 14 residues. From germline, CDR1 is SEHNR and CDR2 FQNEAQ (reference sequence). V was clipped by 4 bases and J by 5 bases; unmatched bases: 5. Full variable domain (outside the CDR3, taken from reference TRBV7-9 and TRBJ2-3): DTGVSQNPRHKITKRGQNVTFRCDPISEHNRLYWYRQTLGQGPEFLTYFQNEAQLEKSRLLSDRFSAERPKGSFSTLEIQRTEQGDSAMYLCASSSGQGKDTQYFGPGTRLTVL.

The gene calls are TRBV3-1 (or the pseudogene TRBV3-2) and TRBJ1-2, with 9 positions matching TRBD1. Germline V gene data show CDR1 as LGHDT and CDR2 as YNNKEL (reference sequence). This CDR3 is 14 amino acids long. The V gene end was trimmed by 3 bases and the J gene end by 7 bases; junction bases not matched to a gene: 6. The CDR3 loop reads CASSHWDRDRGYTF. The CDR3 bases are TGTGCCAGCAGCCACTGGGACAGGGATCGTGGCTACACCTTC.

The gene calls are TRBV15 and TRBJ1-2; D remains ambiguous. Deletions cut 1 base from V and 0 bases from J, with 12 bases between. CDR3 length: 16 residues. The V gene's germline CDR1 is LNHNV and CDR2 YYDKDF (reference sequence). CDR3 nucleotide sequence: TGTGCCACCAGCAGAGGAGTAGGGCAAGCTAACTATGGCTACACCTTC. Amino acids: CATSRGVGQANYGYTF.

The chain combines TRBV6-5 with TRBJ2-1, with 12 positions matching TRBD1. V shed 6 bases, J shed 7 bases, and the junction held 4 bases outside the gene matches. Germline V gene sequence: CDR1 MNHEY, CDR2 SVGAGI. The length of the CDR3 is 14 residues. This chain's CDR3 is CASRRDRGQNEQFF. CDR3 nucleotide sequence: TGTGCCAGCAGACGGGACAGGGGGCAAAATGAGCAGTTCTTC.

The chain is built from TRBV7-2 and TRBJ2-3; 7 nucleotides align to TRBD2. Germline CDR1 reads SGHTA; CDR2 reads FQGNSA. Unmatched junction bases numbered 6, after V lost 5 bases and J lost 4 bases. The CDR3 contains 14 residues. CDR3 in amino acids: CASSPRLASDTQYF. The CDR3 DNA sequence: TGTGCCAGCAGCCCCCGACTAGCATCAGATACGCAGTATTTT.

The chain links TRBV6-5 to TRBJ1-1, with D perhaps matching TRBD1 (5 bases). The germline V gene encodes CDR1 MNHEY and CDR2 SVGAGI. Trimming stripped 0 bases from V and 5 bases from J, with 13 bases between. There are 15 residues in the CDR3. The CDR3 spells CASSYSAGRRTEAFF. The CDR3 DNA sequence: TGTGCCAGCAGTTACTCGGCAGGGAGGCGTACTGAAGCTTTCTTT.